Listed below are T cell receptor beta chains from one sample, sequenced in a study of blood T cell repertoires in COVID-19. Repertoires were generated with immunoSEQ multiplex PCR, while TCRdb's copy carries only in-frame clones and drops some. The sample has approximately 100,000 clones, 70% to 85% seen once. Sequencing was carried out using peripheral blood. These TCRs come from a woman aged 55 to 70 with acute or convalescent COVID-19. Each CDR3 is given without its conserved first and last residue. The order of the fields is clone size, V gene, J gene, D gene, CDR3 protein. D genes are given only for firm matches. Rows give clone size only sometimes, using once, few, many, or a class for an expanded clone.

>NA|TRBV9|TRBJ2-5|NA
ASSVGSSNGETQY
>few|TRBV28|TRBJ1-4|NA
ASRAAGWTNEKLF
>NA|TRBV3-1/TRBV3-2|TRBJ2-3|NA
ASSQGTSTDTQY
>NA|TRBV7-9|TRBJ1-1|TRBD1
ASSKYTGGTEAF
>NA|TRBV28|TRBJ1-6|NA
ASSYRDLNSPLH
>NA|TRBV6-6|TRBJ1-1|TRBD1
ASSYSTGIGETF
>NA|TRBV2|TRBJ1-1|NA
ASIPDTNTEAF
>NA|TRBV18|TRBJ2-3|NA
ASSPPRTERLSSTDTQY
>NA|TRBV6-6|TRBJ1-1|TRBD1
ASSSHRQGVAF
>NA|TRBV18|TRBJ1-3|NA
ASSPPLGRGFGNTIY
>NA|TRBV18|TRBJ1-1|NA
ASSPTPEAEAF
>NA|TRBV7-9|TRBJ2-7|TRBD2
ASSSGTSGY
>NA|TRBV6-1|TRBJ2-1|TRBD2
ASSERGLPTYNEQF
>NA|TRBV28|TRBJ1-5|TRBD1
ASSSGQINQPQH
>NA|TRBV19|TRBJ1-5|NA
ASSIRQDYNQPQH
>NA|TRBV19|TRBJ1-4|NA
ASSIFSGPNEKLF
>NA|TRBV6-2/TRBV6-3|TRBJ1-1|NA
ASSGHMNTEAF
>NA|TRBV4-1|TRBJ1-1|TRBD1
ASSYWDRNTEAF
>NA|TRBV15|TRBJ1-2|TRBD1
ATSRKTGGNYGYT
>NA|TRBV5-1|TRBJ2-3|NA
ASSWAQGQPQADTQY
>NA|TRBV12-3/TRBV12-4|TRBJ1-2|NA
ASSSQRYYGYT
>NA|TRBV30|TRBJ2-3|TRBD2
AWNPGLGDSDTQY
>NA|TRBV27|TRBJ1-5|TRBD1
ASSLKGALNQPQH
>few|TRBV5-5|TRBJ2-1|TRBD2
ASSLGASGRHNEQF
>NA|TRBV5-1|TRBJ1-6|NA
ASSLWFQGNSPLH
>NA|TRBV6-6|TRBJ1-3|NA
ASSWGGGLAGNTIY
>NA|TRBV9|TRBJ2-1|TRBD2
ASSLSGGAFDEQF
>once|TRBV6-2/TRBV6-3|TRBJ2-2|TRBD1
ASSYSLTGTDTGELF
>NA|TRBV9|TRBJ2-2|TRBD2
ASRERGGITGELF
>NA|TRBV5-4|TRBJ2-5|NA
ASTSGRQETQY
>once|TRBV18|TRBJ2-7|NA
ASSPSGAGPYEQY
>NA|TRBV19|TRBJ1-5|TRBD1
ASSGQGGNQPQH
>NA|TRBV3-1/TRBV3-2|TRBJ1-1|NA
ASSQGSGGAYTEAF
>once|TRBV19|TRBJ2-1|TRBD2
ASSKTSSGGAGEQF
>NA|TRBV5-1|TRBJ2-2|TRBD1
ASSLDGQGEYGELF
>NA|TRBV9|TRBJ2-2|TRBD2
ASSVVPSGGTGELF
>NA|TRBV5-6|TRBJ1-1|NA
ASSLVAGAGDEAF
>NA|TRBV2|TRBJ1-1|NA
ASSRTDLNTEAF
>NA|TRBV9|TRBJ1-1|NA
ASSRVPNTEAF
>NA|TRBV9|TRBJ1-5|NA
ASSGGTGGNQPQH
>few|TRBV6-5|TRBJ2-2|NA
ASGSYTGELF
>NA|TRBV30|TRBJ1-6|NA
AWSVGQVIHNSPLH
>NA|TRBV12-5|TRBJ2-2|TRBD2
ASGLVGTSGGAWDTGELF
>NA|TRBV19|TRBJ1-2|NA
ASSVGQYGGYT
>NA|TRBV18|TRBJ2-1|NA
ASSLLASDEQF
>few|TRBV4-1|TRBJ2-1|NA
ASSQETAGSRGEQF
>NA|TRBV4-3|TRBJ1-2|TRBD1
ASSPRTGGYT
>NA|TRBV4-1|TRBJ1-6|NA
ASSQDTARGGSPLH
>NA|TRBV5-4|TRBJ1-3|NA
ASSPGFAGNTIY
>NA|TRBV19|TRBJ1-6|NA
ASSIRRANSPLH
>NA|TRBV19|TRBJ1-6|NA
ASSILGGVGTPLH
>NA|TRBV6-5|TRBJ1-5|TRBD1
ASRAGGGSNQPQH
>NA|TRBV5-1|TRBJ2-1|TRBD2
ASSRTSGEGSYNEQF
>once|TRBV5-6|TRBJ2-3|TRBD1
ASSLVGQSTDTQY